This is a list of T cell receptor beta chains from one sample in a study of blood T cell repertoires in COVID-19. The repertoire was sequenced with immunoSEQ multiplex PCR; TCRdb's copy has only in-frame clones and lacks some. In the table there are approximately 90,000 clones, about 78% of which are singletons. The specimen sequenced was peripheral blood. All receptors come from a woman of 80 years or more with acute or convalescent COVID-19. Each CDR3 is given with its conserved first and last residue. A D gene is named only where the DNA matches it firmly. Size is omitted from some rows. Given values are once, few, many or a class for expanded clones.

16	TRBV5-6	.	TRBJ1-1	TRBD1	CASSYQGGLGNTEAFF	TGTGCCAGCAGCTATCAAGGGGGCCTTGGGAACACTGAAGCTTTCTTT
15	TRBV5-1	.	TRBJ2-2	TRBD2	CASSSLAEHTGELFF	TGCGCCAGCAGCTCACTAGCGGAGCACACCGGGGAGCTGTTTTTT
12	TRBV20-1	few	TRBJ2-1	.	CSASSGYNEQFF	TGCAGTGCTAGTTCGGGTTACAATGAGCAGTTCTTC
12	TRBV20-1	.	TRBJ1-1	TRBD1	CSASNRGTEAFF	TGCAGTGCTAGTAACAGGGGAACTGAAGCTTTCTTT
14	TRBV5-1	.	TRBJ1-1	.	CASSRGHFNTEAFF	TGCGCCAGCAGCAGGGGACATTTCAACACTGAAGCTTTCTTT
16	TRBV6-6	.	TRBJ1-2	.	CASSYWVAGAVAGYTF	TGTGCCAGCAGTTACTGGGTAGCGGGTGCCGTGGCTGGCTACACCTTC
18	TRBV30	.	TRBJ1-6	.	CAWSRGRGFRTYNSPLHF	TGTGCCTGGAGTCGGGGAAGAGGTTTTAGGACCTATAATTCACCCCTCCACTTT
15	TRBV2	.	TRBJ1-4	TRBD1	CASSPRQGGNEKLFF	TGTGCCAGCAGTCCGCGACAGGGTGGCAATGAAAAACTGTTTTTT
13	TRBV30	few	TRBJ1-2	.	CAWSGKGTRGYTF	TGTGCCTGGAGTGGGAAAGGGACTAGAGGCTACACCTTC
12	TRBV18	few	TRBJ1-4	TRBD1	CASSPGQGKLFF	TGTGCCAGCTCACCGGGACAGGGGAAACTGTTTTTT
16	TRBV28	.	TRBJ1-2	.	CASSSGGFRGLRGYTF	TGTGCCAGCAGTTCTGGGGGTTTCCGGGGACTTCGTGGCTACACCTTC
15	TRBV7-3	.	TRBJ2-1	TRBD1	CASSLSGTGFNEQFF	TGTGCCAGCAGCTTATCTGGGACAGGGTTTAATGAGCAGTTCTTC
14	TRBV6-4	.	TRBJ2-1	TRBD2	CASSATSGDNEQFF	TGTGCCAGCAGTGCCACTAGCGGTGACAATGAGCAGTTCTTC
16	TRBV28	.	TRBJ2-7	.	CASSLPPGAGAIEQYF	TGTGCCAGCAGTTTACCTCCAGGGGCCGGGGCGATCGAGCAGTACTTC
14	TRBV11-2	.	TRBJ1-1	TRBD1	CASSLETGEAEAFF	TGTGCCAGCAGCTTAGAGACAGGGGAAGCTGAAGCTTTCTTT
15	TRBV11-2	.	TRBJ2-1	TRBD1	CASSLPGGVSNEQFF	TGTGCCAGCAGCTTACCAGGGGGCGTTTCGAATGAGCAGTTCTTC
13	TRBV6-2/TRBV6-3	.	TRBJ1-1	.	CASSRNGDNEAFF	TGTGCCAGCAGCCGAAACGGGGACAATGAAGCTTTCTTT
13	TRBV5-4	.	TRBJ1-2	TRBD1	CASSPGTAYGYTF	TGTGCCAGCAGCCCCGGGACAGCCTATGGCTACACCTTC
15	TRBV14	.	TRBJ2-1	.	CASSHRTHYYNEQFF	TGTGCCAGCAGCCATAGGACTCATTATTACAATGAGCAGTTCTTC
14	TRBV24-1	.	TRBJ2-3	.	CATSDYPGTDTQYF	TGTGCCACCAGTGATTATCCGGGCACAGATACGCAGTATTTT
18	TRBV4-3	few	TRBJ2-6	TRBD2	CASSRGLAGGTGANVLTF	TGCGCCAGCAGCCGAGGACTAGCGGGGGGGACTGGGGCCAACGTCCTGACTTTC
15	TRBV5-1	.	TRBJ1-6	.	CASTPTAGAASPLHF	TGCGCCAGCACCCCAACGGCGGGGGCGGCTTCACCCCTCCACTTT
15	TRBV7-9	.	TRBJ2-2	.	CASRTDRTDTGELFF	TGTGCCAGCAGGACCGACAGGACGGACACCGGGGAGCTGTTTTTT
11	TRBV30	once	TRBJ2-1	.	CAWRRGNEQFF	TGTGCCTGGAGAAGGGGCAATGAGCAGTTCTTC
13	TRBV7-8	few	TRBJ1-2	.	CASSREEGNGYTF	TGTGCCAGCAGCCGGGAGGAGGGGAATGGCTACACCTTC
15	TRBV6-5	.	TRBJ1-3	.	CASSAREGRGNTIYF	TGTGCCAGCAGCGCTAGGGAGGGGAGAGGAAACACCATATATTTT
16	TRBV7-9	.	TRBJ2-3	.	CASSIWDTSSTDTQYF	TGTGCCAGCAGCATATGGGACACCTCTAGCACAGATACGCAGTATTTT
15	TRBV11-3	.	TRBJ2-5	TRBD2	CASSSGLVGPETQYF	TGTGCCAGCAGCTCTGGACTAGTGGGGCCGGAGACCCAGTACTTC
11	TRBV28	few	TRBJ2-1	TRBD1	CALQGANEQFF	TGTGCCTTACAGGGGGCTAATGAGCAGTTCTTC
17	TRBV3-1/TRBV3-2	.	TRBJ2-1	TRBD2	CASSPRTSGGIYNEQFF	TGTGCCAGCAGCCCCCGGACTAGCGGGGGGATCTACAATGAGCAGTTCTTC
17	TRBV7-2	once	TRBJ1-1	TRBD1	CASSPMTMRGRDTEAFF	TGTGCCAGCAGCCCGATGACTATGAGGGGGCGAGACACTGAAGCTTTCTTT
15	TRBV5-1	.	TRBJ1-1	.	CASRPTTGGNTEAFF	TGCGCCAGCAGACCGACGACGGGAGGCAACACTGAAGCTTTCTTT
16	TRBV7-6	.	TRBJ2-1	TRBD2	CASSLSGGPSANEQFF	TGTGCCAGCAGCTTAAGCGGGGGGCCTAGCGCCAATGAGCAGTTCTTC
16	TRBV5-4	.	TRBJ2-2	TRBD1	CASSGQPQGDTGELFF	TGTGCCAGCAGCGGGCAGCCCCAGGGGGACACCGGGGAGCTGTTTTTT
12	TRBV5-1	.	TRBJ2-3	.	CASRLTVDTQYF	TGCGCCAGCAGATTGACTGTGGATACGCAGTATTTT
13	TRBV5-8	.	TRBJ1-2	.	CASSLEGSRGYTF	TGTGCCAGCAGCTTGGAGGGGTCGCGGGGCTACACCTTC
14	TRBV13	.	TRBJ1-2	TRBD1	CASSTLGQGYGYTF	TGTGCCAGCAGCACCCTAGGACAGGGGTATGGCTACACCTTC
15	TRBV19	.	TRBJ1-2	.	CASSVDLGSNYGYTF	TGTGCCAGTAGTGTGGACTTAGGAAGTAACTATGGCTACACCTTC
16	TRBV19	few	TRBJ1-2	.	CASKRDSSSANYGYTF	TGTGCCAGTAAGAGAGACTCAAGTTCAGCTAACTATGGCTACACCTTC
14	TRBV7-2	.	TRBJ1-2	TRBD1	CASSQAGGAGGYTF	TGTGCCAGCAGCCAAGCAGGGGGCGCGGGTGGCTACACCTTC
16	TRBV28	.	TRBJ1-6	TRBD1	CASTNPRDRINSPLHF	TGTGCCAGCACCAACCCCCGGGACAGGATTAATTCACCCCTCCACTTT
14	TRBV3-1/TRBV3-2	.	TRBJ1-1	TRBD1	CASSHSPGQQWAFF	TGTGCCAGCAGCCATTCACCGGGACAGCAGTGGGCTTTCTTT
16	TRBV6-5	few	TRBJ1-2	.	CASSYSNSPGRDGYTF	TGTGCCAGCAGTTACTCGAATTCCCCCGGCAGGGATGGCTACACCTTC
16	TRBV11-3	.	TRBJ2-2	TRBD1	CASSSAGTANTGELFF	TGTGCCAGCAGCTCCGCCGGGACAGCGAACACCGGGGAGCTGTTTTTT
18	TRBV24-1	once	TRBJ2-2	TRBD1	CATSDPTGGFSNTGELFF	TGTGCCACCAGTGACCCGACAGGGGGCTTCTCCAACACCGGGGAGCTGTTTTTT
13	TRBV7-9	medium-sized	TRBJ2-7	TRBD1	CASSGGQGYEQYF	TGTGCCAGCAGCGGGGGACAGGGCTACGAGCAGTACTTC
14	TRBV11-2	.	TRBJ2-7	TRBD1	CASSLDRGPYEQYF	TGTGCCAGCAGCTTGGACAGGGGGCCCTACGAGCAGTACTTC
11	TRBV5-6	.	TRBJ2-1	TRBD2	CASSSRGAQFF	TGTGCCAGCAGCTCGCGGGGGGCCCAGTTCTTC
17	TRBV13	.	TRBJ2-1	.	CASSLGLIWTINNEQFF	TGTGCCAGCAGCTTAGGCCTAATATGGACAATCAACAATGAGCAGTTCTTC
14	TRBV1	.	TRBJ1-6	.	CTSRGVGRGAPLHF	.
16	TRBV4-3	.	TRBJ1-1	TRBD1	CASSQDVLGTGTEAFF	TGCGCCAGCAGCCAAGACGTATTAGGGACAGGCACTGAAGCTTTCTTT
16	TRBV5-1	.	TRBJ1-4	TRBD1	CASSGGTGVSNEKLFF	TGCGCCAGCAGCGGTGGGACAGGGGTCTCTAATGAAAAACTGTTTTTT